A selection of T cell receptor beta chains follows, all from one sample in a study of shared clonotypes between healthy human individuals. Sequencing used immunoSEQ multiplex PCR; TCRdb keeps in-frame clones, though not all of them. The sample contains approximately 2.3 million clones, 93% of which appear only once. Input material: naive CD4+ T cells from PBMCs. All receptors come from a man aged 18 to 29 in good health. Some clones in this sample may be carry-over from other donors' samples. Each CDR3 is given with its conserved first and last residue. A D gene is named only where the DNA matches it firmly. Clone size is not always given. Where it is, it says once, few, many or a class for expanded clones.

clone_size	j_call	d_call	v_call	cdr3_aa	cdr3_nt
NA	TRBJ2-3	TRBD2	TRBV2	CASRFRGDTDTQYF	TGTGCCAGCAGGTTCCGGGGGGACACAGATACGCAGTATTTT
NA	TRBJ2-7	TRBD2	TRBV9	CASSPRTSGIYEQYF	TGTGCCAGCAGCCCTCGGACTAGCGGTATATACGAGCAGTACTTC
few	TRBJ2-1	NA	TRBV10-1	CANRLAEQFF	TGCGCTAACCGACTCGCTGAGCAGTTCTTC
NA	TRBJ2-5	TRBD2	TRBV4-1	CASSQDLAVQETQYF	TGCGCCAGCAGCCAAGACCTAGCGGTTCAAGAGACCCAGTACTTC
NA	TRBJ2-1	NA	TRBV6-6	CASNKGSNEQFF	TGTGCCAGCAACAAGGGAAGCAATGAGCAGTTCTTC
NA	TRBJ2-7	TRBD2	TRBV5-6	CASSFPGLADYEQYF	TGTGCCAGCAGCTTCCCGGGACTAGCGGACTACGAGCAGTACTTC
NA	TRBJ2-7	TRBD2	TRBV27	CASSPRVAGGMSYEQYF	TGTGCCAGCAGTCCCAGGGTAGCGGGTGGGATGTCCTACGAGCAGTACTTC
NA	TRBJ2-1	NA	TRBV7-9	CASSSGLYNEQFF	TGTGCCAGCAGCTCGGGACTCTACAATGAGCAGTTCTTC
few	TRBJ2-2	NA	TRBV9	CASNRQAGELFF	TGTGCCAGCAACCGCCAAGCCGGGGAGCTGTTTTTT
NA	TRBJ2-1	TRBD2	TRBV5-4	CASSFSGSGQFF	TGTGCCAGCAGCTTTAGCGGGAGTGGGCAGTTCTTC
NA	TRBJ2-7	TRBD2	TRBV18	CASSPAPGSGGTYEQYF	TGTGCCAGCTCACCCGCGCCGGGTAGCGGGGGGACCTACGAGCAGTACTTC
NA	TRBJ2-2	NA	TRBV5-1	CASSLLVGANTGELFF	TGCGCCAGCAGCTTGTTGGTGGGAGCGAACACCGGGGAGCTGTTTTTT
NA	TRBJ2-6	NA	TRBV6-1	CASIGVSGANVLTF	TGTGCCAGCATCGGGGTTTCTGGGGCCAACGTCCTGACTTTC
once	TRBJ1-1	TRBD1	TRBV5-1	CASSSGQGNTEAFF	TGCGCCAGCAGCAGTGGACAGGGAAACACTGAAGCTTTCTTT
NA	TRBJ2-1	NA	TRBV18	CASSPPTLNEQFF	TGTGCCAGCTCACCACCTACCTTAAATGAGCAGTTCTTC
NA	TRBJ2-3	NA	TRBV19	CASRVSGLTTDTQYF	TGTGCCAGTAGGGTCTCGGGACTTACCACAGATACGCAGTATTTT
NA	TRBJ1-1	NA	TRBV30	CAWSPSGGPVAFF	TGTGCCTGGAGTCCCTCAGGTGGGCCTGTAGCTTTCTTT
NA	TRBJ1-2	TRBD1	TRBV28	CASSFRDRFYGYTF	TGTGCCAGCAGTTTCCGGGACAGATTCTATGGCTACACCTTC
NA	TRBJ2-7	NA	TRBV4-1	CASSRQARAPSGEQYF	TGCGCCAGCAGCCGACAGGCGAGGGCACCGTCTGGGGAGCAGTACTTC
once	TRBJ2-7	NA	TRBV7-9	CASSLINALQYF	TGTGCCAGCAGCTTAATTAACGCCCTTCAGTACTTC
NA	TRBJ2-7	NA	TRBV30	CAWTSSSYEQYF	TGTGCCTGGACCTCCTCCTCCTACGAGCAGTACTTC
once	TRBJ2-7	TRBD1	TRBV7-3	CASSLTPGGGYEQYF	TGTGCCAGCAGCTTAACGCCAGGGGGTGGGTACGAGCAGTACTTC
NA	TRBJ2-7	NA	TRBV7-9	CASSFTGEGEQYF	TGTGCCAGCAGCTTCACAGGGGAGGGAGAGCAGTACTTC
NA	TRBJ1-1	TRBD1	TRBV29-1	CSVEDHGRQGWTEAFF	TGCAGCGTTGAAGATCACGGACGACAGGGGTGGACTGAAGCTTTCTTT